These 25 T cell receptor beta chains came from one sample sequenced in a study of lymphopenia after photon versus proton radiotherapy. The data were produced by immunoSEQ multiplex PCR, yet TCRdb's version contains in-frame clones alone and is incomplete. The data show roughly 30,000 clones, around 81% seen once. The sequencing here drew on peripheral blood, taken from a patient treated with photon-based radiotherapy. The receptors originated from a man aged 50 to 60 with gastric cancer.

On this clone itself: Other nucleotide sequences in the sample specify the same CDR3. The gene calls are TRBV9 and TRBJ1-1, with TRBD1 matching 7 bases. The CDR3 length is 14 residues. V lost 3 bases and J lost 2; bases outside the gene matches: 4. Looked up from germline, CDR1 is SGDLS and CDR2 is YYNGEE. CDR3: CASSARQGNTEAFF. The CDR3, as DNA: TGTGCCAGCAGCGCCCGACAGGGAAACACTGAAGCTTTCTTT. The variable domain in full, completed from reference TRBV9 and TRBJ1-1, reads DSGVTQTPKHLITATGQRVTLRCSPRSGDLSVYWYQQSLDQGLQFLIQYYNGEERAKGNILERFSAQQFPDLHSELNLSSLELGDSALYFCASSARQGNTEAFFGQGTRLTVV.

The chain employs TRBV25-1 and TRBJ1-5; 9 nucleotides agree with TRBD1. Germline loops: CDR1 MGHDK, CDR2 SYGVNS. V lost 5 bases to trimming and J lost 0 bases; unmatched junction nucleotides: 5. The CDR3 loop spans 16 amino acids. This CDR3 reads CASSTRDRASNQPQHF. For the CDR3, the DNA is TGTGCCAGCAGTACCCGGGACAGGGCTAGCAATCAGCCCCAGCATTTT.

The J gene is TRBJ1-2, the V gene TRBV6-1; D unclear. V was trimmed by 6 bases and J by 8 bases, leaving 19 bases between them. In germline, CDR1 is MNHNS, CDR2 SASEGT. CDR3 length: 14 amino acids. In nucleotides, the CDR3 is TGTGCCAGCAGCCCCGAACGGAGGGCGTACGGCTACACCTTC. Its protein is CASSPERRAYGYTF.

V and J are TRBV4-3 and TRBJ2-3, with 10 positions matching TRBD2. V was clipped by 3 bases and J by 1 base; unmatched bases: 4. Per germline, CDR1 LGHNA and CDR2 YSLEER. The CDR3 spans 16 residues. CDR3 region: CASSHLAGAGTDTQYF. DNA of the CDR3: TGCGCCAGCAGCCACCTAGCGGGGGCCGGCACAGATACGCAGTATTTT.

This clone has at least ten counts. The V and J genes are TRBV10-2 and TRBJ1-3; the D gene is possibly TRBD1 (5 bases). The CDR3 runs to 15 residues. Trimming cost V 4 bases and J 3 bases, with 13 bases left between them. Germline V gene lookup returns CDR1 WSHSY and CDR2 SAAADI. The DNA for the CDR3 is TGCGCCAGCAGTGTCGCTGCAGGGAGTGGAAACACCATATATTTT. It specifies CASSVAAGSGNTIYF.

V usage is TRBV19 and J usage is TRBJ2-7; D possibly uses TRBD1 or TRBD2 (5 bases each). The germline V gene has CDR1 LNHDA and CDR2 SQIVND (reference sequence). This CDR3 contains 15 residues. V lost 3 bases to trimming and J lost 0 bases, with 12 bases between them. The CDR3, as DNA: TGTGCCAGTAGTATCCTTAAGGGGACCTCCTACGAGCAGTACTTC. Protein sequence: CASSILKGTSYEQYF.

This clone is a singleton in its sample. V usage is TRBV29-1 and J usage is TRBJ2-1; 11 nucleotides line up with TRBD2. CDR1 SQVTM and CDR2 ANQGSEA come from the germline V gene. The CDR3 extends over 13 amino acids. The ends lost 5 bases at V and 6 bases at J; junction bases unmatched: 3. CDR3 region: CSVNGLAGNEQFF. Written as DNA, the CDR3 is TGCAGCGTTAATGGACTAGCGGGCAATGAGCAGTTCTTC.

The J gene is TRBJ1-4, the V gene TRBV19, with D perhaps TRBD1 (5 bases). The CDR3 contains 12 residues. Germline V gives CDR1 LNHDA, CDR2 SQIVND (reference sequence). V shed 8 bases and J shed 7 bases, with 11 bases lying between them. In DNA, the CDR3 is TGTGCCAGTCGGGACTTTAGTGAAAAACTGTTTTTT. This sequence encodes CASRDFSEKLFF. The full variable domain, its missing parts supplied by reference TRBV19 and TRBJ1-4, is DGGITQSPKYLFRKEGQNVTLSCEQNLNHDAMYWYRQDPGQGLRLIYYSQIVNDFQKGDIAEGYSVSREKKESFPLTVTSAQKNPTAFYLCASRDFSEKLFFGSGTQLSVL.

This chain links TRBV2 with TRBJ2-7; tentatively, D is TRBD1 or TRBD2 (5 bases each). Germline CDR1 SNHLY, CDR2 FYNNEI. Trimming took off 3 bases at V and 6 bases at J, with 12 bases between the two ends. The CDR3 spans 13 residues. CDR3 DNA: TGTGCCAGCAGTGAGGGACCGGCCATCGAGCAGTACGTC. This encodes CASSEGPAIEQYV.

The rearrangement joins TRBV5-1 to TRBJ2-1, with D tentatively TRBD2 (6 bases). V was clipped by 4 bases and J by 4 bases, with 15 bases between them. Germline V gene data show CDR1 as SGHRS and CDR2 as YFSETQ. This CDR3 region has 15 residues. CDR3 nucleotide sequence: TGCGCCAGCAGCCTGGGCGGGACTCAGTACAATGAGCAGTTCTTC. Its translation is CASSLGGTQYNEQFF.

V gene TRBV27 combines with J gene TRBJ1-4, with 8 bases fitting TRBD1. The CDR3 has 16 residues. From germline, CDR1 is MNHEY and CDR2 SMNVEV (reference sequence). V lost 5 bases and J lost 8; bases outside the gene matches: 13. CDR3: CASSPPRQGSGEKLFF. The CDR3 DNA reads TGTGCCAGCAGTCCTCCCCGACAGGGGTCGGGAGAAAAACTGTTTTTT.

The rearrangement links TRBV10-3 to TRBJ1-2; TRBD1 aligns across 9 bases. Germline CDR1 is ENHRY and CDR2 is SYGVKD. The CDR3 consists of 14 residues. The V segment lost 10 bases and the J segment 6 bases; nucleotides outside the gene matches: 12. CDR3: CATQAGTGHNGYTF. The CDR3, as DNA: TGTGCCACCCAAGCCGGGACAGGGCATAATGGCTACACCTTC.

V gene TRBV6-6 combines with J gene TRBJ1-4; 10 bases match TRBD1. The V gene's germline CDR1 is MNHNY and CDR2 SVGAGI (reference sequence). The trim removed 8 bases at V and 8 bases at J, leaving 5 bases unmatched. The CDR3 consists of 13 residues. CDR3 nucleotides: TGTGCCAGCTCCGGGACAGGGGTCGAAAAACTGTTTTTT. This translates into CASSGTGVEKLFF.

CDR3 DNA: TGTGCCAGTAGTATAGTCCTAGCCGCAGATACGCAGTATTTT. Its translation is CASSIVLAADTQYF. The rearrangement uses TRBV19 and TRBJ2-3; D is possibly TRBD2 (5 bases). The CDR3 spans 14 residues. The V gene's germline CDR1 is LNHDA and CDR2 SQIVND (reference sequence). Trimming removed 1 base at V and 4 bases at J, with 9 bases between. The variable domain in full, completed from reference TRBV19 and TRBJ2-3, reads DGGITQSPKYLFRKEGQNVTLSCEQNLNHDAMYWYRQDPGQGLRLIYYSQIVNDFQKGDIAEGYSVSREKKESFPLTVTSAQKNPTAFYLCASSIVLAADTQYFGPGTRLTVL.

The chain has TRBV15 and TRBJ1-2, with D possibly TRBD1 on 6 matching bases. The CDR3 consists of 15 residues. The V gene lost 3 bases and the J gene lost 4 bases, with 15 bases spanning the gap. CDR1 is LNHNV, CDR2 YYDKDF, per germline (reference sequence). This CDR3 is CATSRGTGQRYGYTF. CDR3 nucleotide sequence: TGTGCCACCAGCAGGGGCACCGGACAGCGCTATGGCTACACCTTC.

The V gene is TRBV9, the J gene TRBJ1-5; 9 bases fit TRBD1. From germline, CDR1 is SGDLS and CDR2 YYNGEE. The CDR3 covers 14 residues. V shed 4 bases and J 6 bases; nucleotides not matched to a gene: 5. The CDR3 loop is CASSPGQGGQPQHF. CDR3 DNA: TGTGCCAGCAGCCCGGGACAGGGAGGTCAGCCCCAGCATTTT.

The genes are TRBV19 and TRBJ2-5; 7 bases are shared with TRBD1. Per germline, CDR1 LNHDA and CDR2 SQIVND (reference sequence). After removal of 4 bases from V and 12 bases from J, the junction contained 8 bases not matched to a gene. CDR3 length: 12 amino acids. CDR3 loop: CASSTQTGQEYF. DNA for the CDR3: TGTGCCAGTAGTACCCAGACAGGGCAGGAGTACTTC.

V is TRBV11-2 and J is TRBJ2-5; D remains unclear. Germline V gene sequence: CDR1 SGHAT, CDR2 FQNNGV. CDR3 length: 13 residues. V was clipped by 3 bases and J by 5 bases, with 10 bases between them. CDR3 sequence: CASSLAKGETQYF. The CDR3 coding sequence is TGTGCCAGCAGCTTGGCAAAAGGGGAGACCCAGTACTTC.

The chain employs TRBV5-8 and TRBJ2-1; the D gene is possibly TRBD1 (6 bases). V lost 4 bases, J lost 6 bases, and 14 bases lay in between. CDR1 and CDR2 (germline): SGHTS, YDEGEE. The CDR3 length is 14 residues. The CDR3 is CASSSRGRGNEQFF. The CDR3 bases are TGTGCCAGCAGCAGCAGGGGACGGGGCAATGAGCAGTTCTTC. The full variable domain, in which reference TRBV5-8 and TRBJ2-1 provide the parts outside the CDR3, is EAGVTQSPTHLIKTRGQQATLRCSPISGHTSVYWYQQALGLGLQFLLWYDEGEERNRGNFPPRFSGRQFPNYSSELNVNALELEDSALYLCASSSRGRGNEQFFGPGTRLTVL.

V gene TRBV5-6 combines with J gene TRBJ1-1; no definite D call. CDR1 SGHDT and CDR2 YYEEEE come from the germline V gene. CDR3 size: 16 residues. V was pared by 2 bases and J by 0 bases, with 14 bases between. Written as DNA, the CDR3 is TGTGCCAGCAGCTTTGTATGGGGAAACATGAACACTGAAGCTTTCTTT. Protein product: CASSFVWGNMNTEAFF.

The V gene is TRBV2, the J gene TRBJ2-7; D unclear. V was pared by 4 bases and J by 0 bases, with 4 bases between. Germline CDR1 is SNHLY and CDR2 is FYNNEI. The CDR3 consists of 12 residues. CDR3 in DNA: TGTGCCAGCAGTGTACTCTCCTACGAGCAGTACGTC. Protein: CASSVLSYEQYV.

This chain's CDR3 is CASSLAAGGPGETQYF. CDR3 DNA sequence: TGTGCCAGCAGCTTAGCTGCGGGGGGGCCAGGGGAGACCCAGTACTTC. The chain links TRBV7-2 to TRBJ2-5; TRBD2 matches at 9 bases. The germline V gene encodes CDR1 SGHTA and CDR2 FQGNSA. Trimming at V came to 0 bases and at J to 5 bases, leaving 7 bases not matched to a gene. The CDR3 sequence is 16 residues long.

This sequence joins TRBV18 and TRBJ2-5, with unresolved D. V was clipped by 2 bases and J by 6 bases, with 13 bases between them. The CDR3 length is 14 residues. CDR1 is KGHSH and CDR2 is LQKENI in the germline V gene. CDR3 amino acids: CASSPSAEIKTQYF. For the CDR3, the DNA is TGTGCCAGCTCACCATCCGCCGAAATTAAGACCCAGTACTTC.

The genes are TRBV27 and TRBJ1-6; D may be TRBD1 (5 bases). The CDR3 totals 13 residues. The germline CDR1 and CDR2 sequences are MNHEY and SMNVEV (reference sequence). The ends were cut back, 5 bases at V and 5 bases at J, with 7 bases in the middle. CDR3 loop: CASSAGHNSPLHF. CDR3 DNA sequence: TGTGCCAGCAGTGCGGGACATAATTCACCCCTCCACTTT.

The chain recombines TRBV11-2 with TRBJ1-3; D remains unclear. V dropped 2 bases and J dropped 0 bases, with 11 bases sitting between them. Germline CDR1 reads SGHAT; CDR2 reads FQNNGV. The CDR3 consists of 16 residues. The CDR3 region is CASSLISTYSGNTIYF. In DNA form, the CDR3 reads TGTGCCAGCAGCTTAATTTCCACATACTCTGGAAACACCATATATTTT.